This T cell receptor beta chain derives from a study of regulatory T cells in long-lasting Graves disease. Study-wide findings and caveats: For persistent Graves' patients, TCR diversity was lower than for newly diagnosed ones.

Building the TCR beta libraries relied on iRepertoire HTBI primers, and CDR3 regions underwent Arm-PCR. TCRdb reprocessed the multiplex PCR reads with MiXCR, giving one entry per CDR3 protein. This sample has 300,000 to 500,000 distinct CDR3 sequences, with around 20% found just once. This clonotype was observed many times. Its cognate antigen is unknown. Time point given: persistent/refractory GD, antithyroid drugs over 5 years with positive TRAb. PBMC-extracted RNA yielded the TCR library. Unmatched junction bases numbered 13, after V lost 7 bases and J lost 3 bases. Germline values: CDR1 DFQATT, CDR2 SNEGSKA (reference sequence). This CDR3 has 15 amino acids.

Source: peripheral blood mononuclear cells (PBMCs), taken when the disease was refractory, from a patient treated with antithyroid drugs. V and J are TRBV20-1 and TRBJ1-1; 8 positions match TRBD1. The receptor was isolated from a female donor with Graves disease. DNA of the CDR3: TGCAGTGGGTCAGGGGGCGCGGGTAAGGACACTGAAGCTTTCTTT. Translating it yields CSGSGGAGKDTEAFF.